This T cell receptor (beta chain) was recovered during a study of cytomegalovirus exposure and HLA in healthy donors. The study ran its PCR with 60 Vbeta and 13 Jbeta primers. Sequenced by immunoSEQ multiplex PCR; TCRdb stores in-frame clones only, minus some. The sample contains under 200,000 clones, 60% to 75% of which appear only once. Notes on this clone: What it binds is unknown.

As for the donors, each was a healthy bone marrow donor. The V gene's germline CDR1 is MNHNS and CDR2 SASEGT. This CDR3 has 13 residues. V was trimmed by 1 base and J by 11 bases, leaving 14 bases between them. Study findings and constraints: A later analysis, which compared TCR beta chains of equal frequency, found the HLA-associated ones more clonally expanded. Only CMV serostatus was available as immune exposure information.

The receptor was derived from a woman aged 50 to 60 in good health and CMV-seropositive. The chain couples TRBV6-1 to TRBJ1-1; D unclear. Sequencing was carried out using PBMCs. The CDR3 here is CASSEEGGVTAFF. The CDR3 DNA reads TGTGCCAGCAGTGAAGAAGGTGGAGTGACGGCTTTCTTT.